Below, 28 T cell receptor beta chains from the same sample are listed, as sequenced in a study of shared clonotypes between healthy human individuals. Sequenced by immunoSEQ multiplex PCR; TCRdb stores in-frame clones only, minus some. The sample lists about 2.4 million clones, roughly 93% occurring once. The sample was naive CD4+ T cells from PBMCs. The subset here: CD45RA+ positively selected. The receptors come from a man younger than 35 in good health. Some clones in this sample may be carry-over from other donors' samples.

The chain carries TRBV28 and TRBJ1-5, with D unclear. Trimming took 7 bases from V and 3 from J, leaving 13 bases between them. CDR3 size: 14 residues. Germline CDR1 and CDR2: MDHEN and SYDVKM. The CDR3 DNA reads TGTGCCAGCACCCAGGTCCTCGCCAATCAGCCCCAGCATTTT. It yields the protein CASTQVLANQPQHF.

This rearrangement joins TRBV28 to TRBJ1-1; maybe TRBD1 (6 bases). The CDR3 length is 16 residues. Germline CDR1 reads MDHEN; CDR2 reads SYDVKM. Trimming shortened V by 7 bases and J by 0 bases, and 18 bases separated the two germline ends. For the CDR3, the DNA is TGTGCCAGCACCCTTGGGGGGGCTAATTTGAACACTGAAGCTTTCTTT. Its translation is CASTLGGANLNTEAFF. The whole variable domain, remainder taken from reference TRBV28 and TRBJ1-1, is DVKVTQSSRYLVKRTGEKVFLECVQDMDHENMFWYRQDPGLGLRLIYFSYDVKMKEKGDIPEGYSVSREKKERFSLILESASTNQTSMYLCASTLGGANLNTEAFFGQGTRLTVV.

In its sample, this clone was seen once. This chain links TRBV6-1 with TRBJ2-3; D ambiguous. Germline CDR1 reads MNHNS; CDR2 reads SASEGT. CDR3 size: 12 residues. The germline V and J ends were trimmed by 6 bases and 5 bases, with 9 bases remaining between them. CDR3 residues: CASRTTEDTQYF. As DNA, the CDR3 is TGTGCCAGCAGAACCACGGAAGATACGCAGTATTTT.

To note about this clone: This sample includes further DNA sequences coding for the same CDR3. The chain carries TRBV18 and TRBJ2-2; D is possibly TRBD1 (6 bases). V lost 3 bases to trimming and J lost 6 bases, with 11 bases between them. The CDR3 length is 14 residues. Per germline, CDR1 KGHSH and CDR2 LQKENI. Here the CDR3 reads CASSPDRGPGELFF. The CDR3 DNA follows: TGTGCCAGCTCACCGGACAGAGGACCCGGGGAGCTGTTTTTT.

The chain employs TRBV5-1 and TRBJ2-5; D perhaps matches TRBD2 (6 bases). V gave up 0 bases and J gave up 5 bases, with 11 bases separating them. Germline CDR1 is SGHRS and CDR2 is YFSETQ. This CDR3 has 14 residues. The CDR3 loop reads CASSLVGRLETQYF. CDR3 DNA sequence: TGCGCCAGCAGCTTGGTAGGGAGGCTCGAGACCCAGTACTTC. Full variable domain (rest looked up from reference TRBV5-1 and TRBJ2-5): KAGVTQTPRYLIKTRGQQVTLSCSPISGHRSVSWYQQTPGQGLQFLFEYFSETQRNKGNFPGRFSGRQFSNSRSEMNVSTLELGDSALYLCASSLVGRLETQYFGPGTRLLVL.

CDR3 nucleotides: TGCGCCAGCAGCCTGCCGGGACTAGCGGCATACAATGAGCAGTTCTTC. Translation gives CASSLPGLAAYNEQFF. The chain has TRBV5-1 and TRBJ2-1; TRBD2 aligns across 11 bases. CDR3 length equals 16 residues. The germline gives CDR1 SGHRS, CDR2 YFSETQ. V was pared by 4 bases and J by 4 bases, with 7 bases of the junction left unmatched.

V is TRBV29-1 and J is TRBJ2-2, with D hard to call. V was shortened by 0 bases and J by 2 bases, with 13 bases between the two germline ends. The CDR3 loop spans 16 amino acids. The germline V gene has CDR1 SQVTM and CDR2 ANQGSEA. The CDR3 reads CSVEDEAGLNTGELFF. CDR3 nucleotide sequence: TGCAGCGTTGAAGACGAGGCCGGGCTTAACACCGGGGAGCTGTTTTTT.

The V call is TRBV9, the J call TRBJ2-7, with D unresolved. The length of the CDR3 is 13 residues. Germline assignment: CDR1 SGDLS and CDR2 YYNGEE. Trimming left V 0 bases short and J 7 bases short, with 11 bases between. CDR3 in amino acids: CASSVDSWMEQYF. The CDR3 DNA reads as TGTGCCAGCAGCGTAGATTCCTGGATGGAGCAGTACTTC.

The rearrangement links TRBV5-4 to TRBJ1-4; weak D call: TRBD1 (5 bases). Germline-derived CDR1 and CDR2 are SGHNT and YYREEE (reference sequence). The germline V and J ends were trimmed by 4 bases and 7 bases, with 17 bases remaining between them. This CDR3 has 15 residues. In DNA form, the CDR3 reads TGTGCCAGCAGCAGGGGACCTCTCAAGGGTGAAAAACTGTTTTTT. Amino acid sequence: CASSRGPLKGEKLFF.

The genes are TRBV19 and TRBJ2-5; D may correspond to TRBD1 or TRBD2 (5 bases each). This CDR3 region has 17 residues. Trimming left V 3 bases short and J 0 bases short, with 17 bases between. Germline values: CDR1 LNHDA, CDR2 SQIVND (reference sequence). This CDR3 reads CASSMSSAGSYQETQYF. The CDR3 bases are TGTGCCAGTAGTATGTCCTCGGCAGGGAGTTACCAAGAGACCCAGTACTTC.

The V call is TRBV2, the J call TRBJ1-5; weak D call: TRBD1 (6 bases). V was clipped by 2 bases and J by 5 bases, with 10 bases between them. Germline assignment: CDR1 SNHLY and CDR2 FYNNEI. This CDR3 region has 14 residues. The CDR3 nucleotides read TGTGCCAGCAGTGAATCCGGGGGCGATCAGCCCCAGCATTTT. As protein: CASSESGGDQPQHF.

The genes are TRBV7-2 and TRBJ2-7; 11 bases map to TRBD2. The CDR3 has 14 amino acids. Germline-derived CDR1 and CDR2 are SGHTA and FQGNSA. The V segment lost 5 bases and the J segment 3 bases; nucleotides outside the gene matches: 3. CDR3 protein: CASSELAGVYEQYF. In nucleotides, the CDR3 is TGTGCCAGCAGCGAACTAGCGGGGGTCTACGAGCAGTACTTC.

J is TRBJ2-1 and V is TRBV9; 11 nucleotides agree with TRBD1. The V gene's germline CDR1 is SGDLS and CDR2 YYNGEE. J was trimmed by 6 bases and V by 0 bases; bases with no gene match: 5. CDR3 length: 16 residues. The CDR3 sequence: CASSVVSGQGVNEQFF. The CDR3 nucleotides are TGTGCCAGCAGCGTAGTATCGGGACAGGGGGTCAATGAGCAGTTCTTC.

The rearrangement uses TRBV5-4 and TRBJ2-5, with 12 bases matching TRBD2. J was trimmed by 1 base and V by 5 bases; bases with no gene match: 6. Germline-derived CDR1 and CDR2 are SGHNT and YYREEE (reference sequence). The CDR3 totals 16 residues. CDR3 sequence (DNA): TGTGCCAGCAGAAGAGGACTAGCGGGATCCCAAGAGACCCAGTACTTC. Translating gives CASRRGLAGSQETQYF.

This chain uses TRBV4-2 with TRBJ2-7; D ambiguous. Trimming took 4 bases from V and 1 from J, leaving 8 bases between them. The V gene's germline CDR1 is LGHNA and CDR2 YNFKEQ. The CDR3 is made up of 13 amino acids. The DNA for the CDR3 is TGTGCCAGCAGCCCACGACGGTCCTACGAGCAGTACTTC. Its protein product is CASSPRRSYEQYF.

The chain joins TRBV5-8 to TRBJ1-2; unclear D gene. There are 10 residues in the CDR3. The V gene lost 8 bases and the J gene lost 5 bases, with 7 bases spanning the gap. The germline V gene encodes CDR1 SGHTS and CDR2 YDEGEE. The CDR3 nucleotides are TGTGCCAGAGACATTTATGGCTACACCTTC. This codes for CARDIYGYTF.

V gene TRBV28 combines with J gene TRBJ1-1, with a possible D match to TRBD1 (5 bases). CDR3 length equals 17 residues. Trimming pared 7 bases from V and 1 base from J, leaving 22 bases between. The germline gives CDR1 MDHEN, CDR2 SYDVKM. CDR3 DNA: TGTGCCAGCACTGGCGGTGCTTTCGGGGCCCCGAACACTGAAGCTTTCTTT. Protein sequence: CASTGGAFGAPNTEAFF.

The chain couples TRBV6-5 to TRBJ1-1; the D is unclear. CDR1 is MNHEY, CDR2 SVGAGI, per germline. V shed 8 bases and J shed 0 bases, with 10 bases lying between them. CDR3 length: 13 amino acids. Here the CDR3 reads CASLGRLNTEAFF. CDR3 coding DNA: TGTGCCAGCCTAGGACGGCTGAACACTGAAGCTTTCTTT.

This clone showed up just once. V and J are TRBV7-3 and TRBJ2-5; 10 bases align to TRBD2. V was pared by 11 bases and J by 4 bases, with 13 bases of the junction left unmatched. CDR3 length equals 15 residues. The germline V gene has CDR1 SGHTA and CDR2 FQGTGA. The CDR3 DNA is TGTGCCCCCACTCTGGGGGCTAGCGGGAGAGAGACCCAGTACTTC. Its translation is CAPTLGASGRETQYF.

The chain has TRBV19 and TRBJ2-4; possibly TRBD1 for D (5 bases). V was clipped by 3 bases and J by 4 bases, with 22 bases between them. CDR1 and CDR2 from the germline V gene are LNHDA and SQIVND (reference sequence). The CDR3 contains 18 residues. CDR3 in amino acids: CASSMRLGWERGKNIQYF. DNA of the CDR3: TGTGCCAGTAGTATGCGGTTAGGTTGGGAAAGGGGTAAAAACATTCAGTACTTC.

The J gene is TRBJ1-2, the V gene TRBV7-3; D not certain. Trimming shortened V by 2 bases and J by 7 bases, and 14 bases separated the two germline ends. The CDR3 sequence is 14 residues long. CDR1 is SGHTA and CDR2 is FQGTGA in the germline V gene. CDR3 amino acids: CASSLVGLTGGYTF. CDR3 coding DNA: TGTGCCAGCAGCTTAGTAGGGCTTACGGGTGGCTACACCTTC.

The chain joins TRBV5-4 to TRBJ1-4; D unresolved. CDR1 is SGHNT, CDR2 YYREEE, per germline (reference sequence). Trimming took off 7 bases at V and 6 bases at J, with 16 bases between the two ends. This CDR3 has 14 residues. The CDR3 DNA reads TGTGCCAGCCAGGAATCTCGGTCGGATGAAAAACTGTTTTTT. It specifies CASQESRSDEKLFF.

This chain joins TRBV12-5 and TRBJ2-7; D is unclear. The germline CDR1 and CDR2 sequences are LGHNT and FRNRAP. This CDR3 has 13 residues. Deletions cut 3 bases from V and 5 bases from J, with 11 bases between. The CDR3 region has the DNA TGTGCTAGTGGTTTAGGTGGTCTCGACGAGCAGTACTTC. Translated: CASGLGGLDEQYF.

This clone has only one observation. V is TRBV5-8 and J is TRBJ1-3; 7 positions agree with TRBD1. J lost 3 bases, V lost 3 bases, and 3 bases had no gene match. Germline V gene lookup returns CDR1 SGHTS and CDR2 YDEGEE. CDR3 length: 14 amino acids. The CDR3, as DNA: TGTGCCAGCAGCTCACGACAGGGTGGAAACACCATATATTTT. Translating it yields CASSSRQGGNTIYF. Together with reference TRBV5-8 and TRBJ1-3, the CDR3 gives the full variable domain: EAGVTQSPTHLIKTRGQQATLRCSPISGHTSVYWYQQALGLGLQFLLWYDEGEERNRGNFPPRFSGRQFPNYSSELNVNALELEDSALYLCASSSRQGGNTIYFGEGSWLTVV.

This sequence joins TRBV15 and TRBJ2-2; 13 bases fit TRBD2. Trimming took 1 base from V and 4 from J; bases not matched to a gene: 9. The CDR3 sequence is 19 residues long. Per germline, CDR1 LNHNV and CDR2 YYDKDF (reference sequence). CDR3 protein: CATSRALGLAGVGTGELFF. CDR3 bases: TGTGCCACCAGCAGAGCTTTAGGACTAGCGGGAGTTGGCACCGGGGAGCTGTTTTTT. Full variable domain (missing parts from reference TRBV15 and TRBJ2-2): DAMVIQNPRYQVTQFGKPVTLSCSQTLNHNVMYWYQQKSSQAPKLLFHYYDKDFNNEADTPDNFQSRRPNTSFCFLDIRSPGLGDTAMYLCATSRALGLAGVGTGELFFGEGSRLTVL.

To note about this clone: At the DNA level, this CDR3 is encoded by other sequences in the same sample as well. J is TRBJ2-3 and V is TRBV7-3; 9 bases agree with TRBD2. CDR1 is SGHTA, CDR2 FQGTGA, per germline. With 1 base clipped from V and 6 bases from J, the junction kept 2 bases outside the gene matches. This CDR3 contains 14 residues. This CDR3 is CASSLSGRGDTQYF. CDR3 bases: TGTGCCAGCAGCTTAAGCGGGAGGGGGGATACGCAGTATTTT.

The chain joins TRBV28 to TRBJ2-2; possibly TRBD2 for D (5 bases). Per germline, CDR1 MDHEN and CDR2 SYDVKM. Trimming took 10 bases from V and 3 from J, leaving 6 bases between them. The CDR3 loop spans 11 amino acids. The CDR3 protein is CATDYTGELFF. The CDR3 DNA follows: TGTGCCACGGACTACACCGGGGAGCTGTTTTTT.

The gene calls are TRBV6-6 and TRBJ1-5; D ambiguous. The CDR3 is 13 residues long. The ends were cut back, 5 bases at V and 0 bases at J, with 5 bases in the middle. The germline CDR1 and CDR2 sequences are MNHNY and SVGAGI (reference sequence). The CDR3 reads CASSQDSNQPQHF. The CDR3 coding sequence is TGTGCCAGCAGTCAAGATAGCAATCAGCCCCAGCATTTT.